This T cell receptor beta chain originates from a study of radiation and T cells in renal cell carcinoma. At the level of the study: Nephrectomy followed 15 Gy stereotactic body radiation by 4 weeks. Findings and limits, study-wide: In blood, top tumor clones expanded by 2 weeks, shrinking by 4. No pretreatment tumor biopsies were available for baseline clonotypes.

In regard to this clone: What it binds is not known.

The assay was immunoSEQ multiplex PCR, and TCRdb's table has in-frame clones only and misses some. The sample has 130,000 to 150,000 clones, 88% seen once; the top ten hold about 4%. The CDR3 runs 16 residues. Deletions cut 1 base from V and 0 bases from J, with 10 bases between. CDR1 is ENHRY, CDR2 SYGVKD, per germline. Time point of the sample: baseline pretreatment blood. Regarding treatment: 15 Gy SBRT to primary tumor, nephrectomy 4 weeks later. Clear cell pathology was present in this patient's renal cell carcinoma. The TCR sequence derives from a woman aged 70-85 years with renal cell carcinoma. Sample: blood, taken from a patient whose treatment included radiotherapy and nephrectomy. The V and J genes are TRBV10-3 and TRBJ1-3, with D hard to call. In DNA, the CDR3 is TGTGCCATCAGTGAGTTAGTCAGATCCTCTGGAAACACCATATATTTT. Translation gives CAISELVRSSGNTIYF.